Below, 25 T cell receptor beta chains from the same sample are listed, as sequenced in a study of graft-versus-host responses after intestinal transplantation (dated by TCRdb to the early 2020s). The time point tag for this specimen amounts to: cells obtained before transplantation from donor or recipient. Their specific antigens are unknown. To prepare the library, the immunoSEQ multiplex PCR assay was applied. TCRdb retrieved this table from immuneACCESS and kept in-frame rearrangements only. Not all clones are present; in checked studies, unresolved V genes account for under half, and no reason is known for the remainder. The sample has roughly 100,000 clones on record, roughly nine tenths of them singletons. The top ten constitute under 0.2% of the sample. Material: unstimulated CD4+ T cells sorted from spleen or lymph node cells, obtained before transplant. Receptors originate from a human donor who was the organ donor for an intestinal transplant.

This chain links TRBV5-6 with TRBJ1-3; weak D call: TRBD1 (5 bases). This CDR3 has 15 residues. V was trimmed by 1 base and J by 5 bases, leaving 13 bases between them. CDR1 and CDR2 from the germline V gene are SGHDT and YYEEEE. The CDR3 DNA sequence: TGTGCCAGCAGCTTGTGGCAGGGAAAAAGAAACACCATATATTTT. Translating it yields CASSLWQGKRNTIYF.

This chain uses TRBV7-2 with TRBJ2-2; D uncertain. Trimming pared 2 bases from V and 0 bases from J, leaving 7 bases between. The germline CDR1 and CDR2 sequences are SGHTA and FQGNSA. The CDR3 totals 15 residues. For the CDR3, the DNA is TGTGCCAGCAGCTTAAAAACACCGAACACCGGGGAGCTGTTTTTT. It encodes CASSLKTPNTGELFF. The full variable domain, rest sourced from reference TRBV7-2 and TRBJ2-2, is GAGVSQSPSNKVTEKGKDVELRCDPISGHTALYWYRQSLGQGLEFLIYFQGNSAPDKSGLPSDRFSAERTGGSVSTLTIQRTQQEDSAVYLCASSLKTPNTGELFFGEGSRLTVL.

The chain has TRBV21-1 and TRBJ1-1. TRBV21-1 is a pseudogene locus. The length of the CDR3 is 15 residues. In nucleotides, the CDR3 is TGTGCCAGCAGCAAAGGGGGGGAGGTGGGCACTGAAGCTTTCTTT. It encodes CASSKGGEVGTEAFF.

J is TRBJ1-6 and V is TRBV28; a weak D match, TRBD1 (6 bases). Germline lookup yields CDR1 MDHEN and CDR2 SYDVKM. The CDR3 spans 14 residues. Trimming removed 3 bases from V and 10 bases from J, with 13 bases in between. The CDR3 loop reads CASSFGGAGSPLHF. The CDR3 region has the DNA TGTGCCAGCAGTTTCGGGGGGGCAGGCTCACCCCTCCACTTT.

The J gene is TRBJ2-7, the V gene TRBV2; 9 positions match TRBD2. V was pared by 5 bases and J by 5 bases, with 10 bases of the junction left unmatched. This CDR3 spans 15 amino acids. Per germline, CDR1 SNHLY and CDR2 FYNNEI. CDR3 sequence (DNA): TGTGCCAGCAGTCTAAGCGGGGGGCCCAGGAACGAGCAGTACTTC. Translating it yields CASSLSGGPRNEQYF.

The chain is built from TRBV4-2 and TRBJ1-1; D may be TRBD1 (5 bases). Germline assignment: CDR1 LGHNA and CDR2 YNFKEQ. Trimming pared 1 base from V and 5 bases from J, leaving 17 bases between. The CDR3 sequence is 16 residues long. CDR3 coding DNA: TGTGCCAGCAGCCAAGGTCAGGGTTGGGATAATACTGAAGCTTTCTTT. Translating gives CASSQGQGWDNTEAFF.

The chain employs TRBV7-2 and TRBJ2-1, with 9 bases that match TRBD2. The CDR3 has 15 residues. J lost 8 bases, V lost 2 bases, and 7 bases had no gene match. Per germline, CDR1 SGHTA and CDR2 FQGNSA. The CDR3 DNA reads as TGTGCCAGCAGCTTATACGGGACTAGCCAATATGAGCAGTTCTTC. Amino acids: CASSLYGTSQYEQFF. Full variable domain (rest looked up from reference TRBV7-2 and TRBJ2-1): GAGVSQSPSNKVTEKGKDVELRCDPISGHTALYWYRQSLGQGLEFLIYFQGNSAPDKSGLPSDRFSAERTGGSVSTLTIQRTQQEDSAVYLCASSLYGTSQYEQFFGPGTRLTVL.

The rearrangement uses TRBV14 and TRBJ1-1; TRBD1 matches 7 bases. V dropped 4 bases and J dropped 0; count of bases not matched to a gene: 14. CDR3 length equals 18 residues. Germline CDR1 SGHDN, CDR2 FVKESK. The CDR3 DNA sequence: TGTGCCAGCAGCCGCGGCCGGTGGACAGGCCTTATGAACACTGAAGCTTTCTTT. Protein: CASSRGRWTGLMNTEAFF.

The CDR3 reads CASSSPGQGRSQPQHF. In DNA form, the CDR3 reads TGTGCCAGCAGCAGTCCGGGACAGGGTAGGAGTCAGCCCCAGCATTTT. The J gene is TRBJ1-5, the V gene TRBV21-1; TRBD1, the table's D call, was not compared with the DNA. TRBV21-1 is an annotated pseudogene. This CDR3 region has 16 residues.

The rearrangement uses TRBV7-2 and TRBJ1-3; D is unclear. Trimming removed 5 bases at V and 2 bases at J, with 10 bases between. The CDR3 is 14 amino acids. Germline CDR1 SGHTA, CDR2 FQGNSA. This CDR3 is CASSQTNPGNTIYF. The CDR3 DNA reads TGTGCCAGCAGCCAAACAAACCCTGGAAACACCATATATTTT. Combining the CDR3 with reference TRBV7-2 and TRBJ1-3 gives the whole variable domain GAGVSQSPSNKVTEKGKDVELRCDPISGHTALYWYRQSLGQGLEFLIYFQGNSAPDKSGLPSDRFSAERTGGSVSTLTIQRTQQEDSAVYLCASSQTNPGNTIYFGEGSWLTVV.

This chain uses TRBV7-2 with TRBJ1-6; D might be TRBD1 (6 bases). CDR3 length equals 15 residues. Trimming removed 5 bases from V and 5 bases from J, with 13 bases in between. The V gene's germline CDR1 is SGHTA and CDR2 FQGNSA. The DNA of the CDR3 is TGTGCCAGCAGCAGAGGGGGGGTTGATAATTCACCCCTCCACTTT. The encoded protein is CASSRGGVDNSPLHF.

This sequence joins TRBV4-3 and TRBJ2-1, with 11 bases identical to TRBD2. This CDR3 is 19 amino acids long. The J segment lost 0 bases and the V segment lost 1 base, leaving 8 bases of the junction unmatched. Germline V gene lookup returns CDR1 LGHNA and CDR2 YSLEER. The CDR3 sequence: CASSQVASGGTSSYNEQFF. The CDR3, as DNA: TGCGCCAGCAGCCAAGTGGCTAGCGGGGGGACTAGCTCCTACAATGAGCAGTTCTTC.

This clone appeared once. The genes are TRBV6-6 and TRBJ2-7; no clear D. This CDR3 has 15 residues. V was cut by 8 bases and J by 2 bases, with 19 bases left in between. In germline, CDR1 is MNHNY, CDR2 SVGAGI (reference sequence). The CDR3: CASRSLRSVTYEQYF. The CDR3 nucleotides read TGTGCCAGCCGCTCCCTCAGGTCCGTGACCTACGAGCAGTACTTC.

This sequence joins TRBV13 and TRBJ2-5; D is unresolved. The end of the DNA is better explained by TRBJ2-7, so the J call may be wrong. This CDR3 region has 15 residues. Germline lookup yields CDR1 PRHDT and CDR2 FYEKMQ (reference sequence). The CDR3 DNA reads as TGTGCCAGCAGCTTAGCCCGCAATCGGTACTACGAGCAGTACTTC. Amino acid sequence: CASSLARNRYYEQYF.

CDR3 in DNA: TGCGCCAGCAGCTTACCGGGACAGTCCTACGAGCAGTACTTC. Its translation: CASSLPGQSYEQYF. This chain connects TRBV5-1 to TRBJ2-7; 7 bases fit TRBD1. Losses at the gene ends were 2 bases for V and 1 base for J; bases not matched to a gene: 3. Germline CDR1 SGHRS, CDR2 YFSETQ. The CDR3 is 14 residues long.

The chain joins TRBV4-2 to TRBJ2-7; 7 bases match TRBD2. The CDR3 extends over 14 amino acids. The V gene's germline CDR1 is LGHNA and CDR2 YNFKEQ. V lost 1 base and J lost 2; bases outside the gene matches: 2. CDR3 region: CASSQAAGAYEQYF. CDR3 coding DNA: TGTGCCAGCAGCCAAGCGGCGGGAGCCTACGAGCAGTACTTC.

The chain recombines TRBV6-5 with TRBJ2-5, with D perhaps TRBD2 (6 bases). CDR3 length: 13 amino acids. V was cut by 6 bases and J by 5 bases, with 13 bases left in between. Germline CDR1 is MNHEY and CDR2 is SVGAGI. This CDR3 is CASRRGVGETQYF. CDR3 coding DNA: TGTGCCAGCAGACGCGGGGTGGGGGAGACCCAGTACTTC.

This clone was found once. The gene calls are TRBV7-2 and TRBJ1-2, with 8 bases identical to TRBD1. The germline V gene has CDR1 SGHTA and CDR2 FQGNSA. V shed 5 bases and J 8 bases; nucleotides not matched to a gene: 13. CDR3 length equals 15 residues. The chain's CDR3 is CASSPGGQGAGGYTF. The CDR3 region has the DNA TGTGCCAGCAGCCCAGGTGGCCAGGGGGCGGGGGGCTACACCTTC.

This chain uses TRBV29-1 with TRBJ1-1; 8 bases are shared with TRBD1. V was pared by 4 bases and J by 2 bases, with 12 bases of the junction left unmatched. This CDR3 has 16 amino acids. CDR1 and CDR2 from the germline V gene are SQVTM and ANQGSEA. The chain's CDR3 is CSVGLPRTGTNTEAFF. The CDR3 DNA is TGCAGCGTTGGCCTACCAAGGACAGGGACAAACACTGAAGCTTTCTTT.

The chain is built from TRBV7-3 and TRBJ2-7; D gene ambiguous. The CDR3 has 13 amino acids. Germline V gene data show CDR1 as SGHTA and CDR2 as FQGTGA. Trimming took off 1 base at V and 3 bases at J, with 7 bases between the two ends. The chain's CDR3 is CASSLIPSYEQYF. The CDR3 nucleotides are TGTGCCAGCAGCTTAATCCCCAGCTACGAGCAGTACTTC. Using reference TRBV7-3 and TRBJ2-7 for the parts outside the CDR3, the full variable domain is GAGVSQTPSNKVTEKGKYVELRCDPISGHTALYWYRQSLGQGPEFLIYFQGTGAADDSGLPNDRFFAVRPEGSVSTLKIQRTERGDSAVYLCASSLIPSYEQYFGPGTRLTVT.

The J gene is TRBJ2-7, the V gene TRBV7-8; D perhaps matches TRBD2 (5 bases). The CDR3 spans 16 residues. The V gene's germline CDR1 is SGHVS and CDR2 FQNEAQ. Trimming stripped 1 base from V and 0 bases from J, with 13 bases between. CDR3 residues: CASSLGWSSASYEQYF. The CDR3 DNA sequence: TGTGCCAGCAGCTTAGGGTGGAGTAGCGCCTCCTACGAGCAGTACTTC.

The CDR3: CASSLEGGQPYEQYF. The CDR3 DNA sequence: TGTGCCAGCAGCTTGGAGGGGGGACAGCCCTACGAGCAGTACTTC. The chain links TRBV7-3 to TRBJ2-7; TRBD1 is a possible D gene (7 bases). Per germline, CDR1 SGHTA and CDR2 FQGTGA. V gave up 3 bases and J gave up 2 bases, with 14 bases separating them. There are 15 residues in the CDR3.

J is TRBJ1-3 and V is TRBV6-5, with D perhaps matching TRBD1 (6 bases). This CDR3 is built from 14 residues. Germline CDR1 reads MNHEY; CDR2 reads SVGAGI. V lost 6 bases and J 3 bases, leaving 12 bases between the germline ends. DNA of the CDR3: TGTGCCAGCAGCGACAGGACAGTTGGAAACACCATATATTTT. It yields the protein CASSDRTVGNTIYF.

The chain couples TRBV19 to TRBJ2-7, with no clear D. Between the trimmed V and J ends, which lost 5 bases and 4 bases, there was a span of 6 bases. The CDR3 has 11 residues. Germline assignment: CDR1 LNHDA and CDR2 SQIVND (reference sequence). The CDR3 nucleotides read TGTGCCAGTAGTTCCCTGTACGAGCAGTACTTC. It encodes CASSSLYEQYF.

The chain joins TRBV7-8 to TRBJ1-3; perhaps TRBD1 as D (6 bases). Germline V gene lookup returns CDR1 SGHVS and CDR2 FQNEAQ. V lost 3 bases to trimming and J lost 0 bases, with 12 bases between them. CDR3 length equals 16 residues. The DNA of the CDR3 is TGTGCCAGCAGCTTGTGGGGGCTGAGCTCTGGAAACACCATATATTTT. Protein product: CASSLWGLSSGNTIYF. Complete variable domain (other parts from reference TRBV7-8 and TRBJ1-3): GAGVSQSPRYKVAKRGQDVALRCDPISGHVSLFWYQQALGQGPEFLTYFQNEAQLDKSGLPSDRFFAERPEGSVSTLKIQRTQQEDSAVYLCASSLWGLSSGNTIYFGEGSWLTVV.